This T cell receptor (beta chain) was recorded in a study of naive and memory T cell subsets. Worth noting for this clonotype: Its matching antigen is unknown.

Study outcomes and limitations: Naive and memory subsets had different power law exponents for TCR abundance. Findings for naive and memory subsets could not be checked against ground truth. Possibly reflecting memory cells re-expressing CD45RA, a few larger clonotypes occurred in naive repertoires, especially CD8.

Both TRBC1 and TRBC2 were covered by a beta constant-region primer of two equimolar oligonucleotides. The ligated cDNA underwent four PCR rounds using SP2 and nested alpha and beta constant-region primers. A 12-nucleotide UMI and the SP2 primer were added to the cDNA 3' end by oligonucleotide ligation. Each CDR3 protein is one row after TCRdb ran MiXCR on the UMI-ligation and nested PCR reads. Among approximately 140,000 distinct CDR3 sequences, about 20% were seen once, and the ten largest hold more than 0.6%. This clonotype originated in a human donor in good health. The sequenced material came from naive CD8+ T cells from blood.

CDR3 in DNA: TGTGCCAGCAGTTTAGGAGGGTACGGCAATCAGCCCCAGCATTTT. Protein: CASSLGGYGNQPQHF. This chain joins TRBV27 and TRBJ1-5; D gene ambiguous. CDR3 length: 15 amino acids. CDR1 and CDR2 from the germline V gene are MNHEY and SMNVEV (reference sequence). V lost 2 bases, J lost 2 bases, and 10 bases lay in between.